The clone carrying this T cell receptor (beta chain) has just a few counts. Germline V lookup: CDR1 SGHNT, CDR2 YENEEA. The J segment lost 3 bases and the V segment lost 5 bases, leaving 10 bases of the junction unmatched. The CDR3 runs to 17 residues. The data belong to a study of blood T cell repertoires in COVID-19. At the level of the study: Nucleic acid was either cDNA or gDNA, and it came from T cells, B-cell-depleted T cells, or PBMCs.

In the source study's methods: From reference gene primer amplification, estimates of nucleated cell counts were derived. Assay used: immunoSEQ multiplex PCR; TCRdb lists only in-frame clones, some missing. The V and J calls and clone size come from that table; D and trimming were worked out from the DNA. The table shows about 110,000 clones, with about 72% occurring only once. The sequenced sample was peripheral blood. J is TRBJ2-3 and V is TRBV11-3; 11 bases map to TRBD1. The sequence derives from a woman aged 60-75 years with acute or convalescent COVID-19. The CDR3 region is CASSQQDRGLGTDTQYF. DNA of the CDR3: TGTGCCAGCAGCCAACAGGACAGGGGGCTTGGGACAGATACGCAGTATTTT.